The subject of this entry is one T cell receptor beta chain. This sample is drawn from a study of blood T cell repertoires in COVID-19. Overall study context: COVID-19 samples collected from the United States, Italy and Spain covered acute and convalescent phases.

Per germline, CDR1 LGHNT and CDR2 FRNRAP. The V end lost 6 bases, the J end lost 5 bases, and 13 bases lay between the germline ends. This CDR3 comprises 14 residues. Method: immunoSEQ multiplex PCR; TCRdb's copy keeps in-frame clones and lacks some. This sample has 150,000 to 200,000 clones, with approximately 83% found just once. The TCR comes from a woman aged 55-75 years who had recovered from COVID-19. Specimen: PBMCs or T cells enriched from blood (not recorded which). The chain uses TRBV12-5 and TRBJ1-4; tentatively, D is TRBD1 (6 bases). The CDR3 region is CASGPGQPNEKLFF. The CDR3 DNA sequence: TGTGCTAGTGGACCCGGACAGCCCAATGAAAAACTGTTTTTT.